The clone carrying this T cell receptor beta chain has more than one count but fewer than ten. The antigen remains unidentified. This record belongs to a study of CD8+ T cells in alopecia areata. Study results and caveats: TCRs were shared less clearly across patients than in mice, possibly for HLA-related reasons. Lesional scalp displayed greater clonality than normal scalp, most notably in alopecia totalis/universalis.

The V gene lost 4 bases and the J gene lost 0 bases, with 11 bases spanning the gap. Germline lookup yields CDR1 SGHDT and CDR2 YYEEEE. CDR3 length equals 14 residues. RNA was isolated and reverse transcribed to cDNA, the sequencing template. TCRdb keeps only in-frame clones here, not all; method: immunoSEQ multiplex PCR. The table includes 200,000 to 250,000 clones, more than 50% detected once. Sorting from PBMCs produced CD4+ and CD8+ T cells. The J gene is TRBJ2-7, the V gene TRBV5-6; D is unclear. This receptor was obtained from a human donor in good health. The source material was CD8+ T cells sorted from blood. The CDR3 coding sequence is TGTGCCAGCAGCCCGTCGCCTAGCTCCTACGAGCAGTACTTC. This codes for CASSPSPSSYEQYF.